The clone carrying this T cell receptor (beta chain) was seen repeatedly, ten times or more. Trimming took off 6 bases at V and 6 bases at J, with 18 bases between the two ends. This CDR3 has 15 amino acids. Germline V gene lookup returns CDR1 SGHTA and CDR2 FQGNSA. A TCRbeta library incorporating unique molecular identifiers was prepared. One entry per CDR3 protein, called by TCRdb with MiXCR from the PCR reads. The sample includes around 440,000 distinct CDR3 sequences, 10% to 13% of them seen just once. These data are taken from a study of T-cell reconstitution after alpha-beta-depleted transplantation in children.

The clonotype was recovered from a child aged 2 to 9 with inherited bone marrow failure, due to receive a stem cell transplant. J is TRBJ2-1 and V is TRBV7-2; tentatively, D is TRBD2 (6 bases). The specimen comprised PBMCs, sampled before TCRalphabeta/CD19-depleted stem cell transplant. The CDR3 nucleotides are TGTGCCAGCAGGGAAAGTGGCGGGGCTACCAATGAGCAGTTCTTC. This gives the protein CASRESGGATNEQFF. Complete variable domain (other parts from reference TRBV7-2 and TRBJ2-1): GAGVSQSPSNKVTEKGKDVELRCDPISGHTALYWYRQSLGQGLEFLIYFQGNSAPDKSGLPSDRFSAERTGGSVSTLTIQRTQQEDSAVYLCASRESGGATNEQFFGPGTRLTVL.